This T cell receptor beta chain appears in the sequencing data of a study of CXCR3-negative and CXCR3-positive naive CD8 T cells. Points from the study as a whole: PBMCs showed partially decreased CXCR3 expression after cryopreservation, and most assays used fresh PBMCs. Relative to CXCR3-negative naive cells, CXCR3-positive naive cells had more hydrophobic TRB CDR3s.

UMI-labeled 5' RACE yielded the TRB cDNA libraries. TCRdb reprocessed the 5' RACE reads; each CDR3 protein has one entry and no DNA is given. The sample totals some 130,000 distinct CDR3 sequences. Germline CDR1 and CDR2: SGHNT and YENEEA. The length of the CDR3 is 16 residues. About this clonotype: Antigen: not known.

The chain carries TRBV11-3 and TRBJ2-4; TCRdb outputs TRBD1, but without DNA this stays unchecked. Sequencing input: naive CXCR3- CD8+ T cells from blood. Subset indicated: CD45RO-CCR7+CD27+CD95- naive CD8+ T cells lacking CXCR3 (TNR3-). The sequence came from a human donor in good health. Some clones in this sample may be carry-over from other donors' samples. The CDR3 loop reads CASSLDYRTGLNIQYF. Combining the CDR3 with reference TRBV11-3 and TRBJ2-4 gives the whole variable domain EAGVVQSPRYKIIEKKQPVAFWCNPISGHNTLYWYLQNLGQGPELLIRYENEEAVDDSQLPKDRFSAERLKGVDSTLKIQPAELGDSAVYLCASSLDYRTGLNIQYFGAGTRLSVL.